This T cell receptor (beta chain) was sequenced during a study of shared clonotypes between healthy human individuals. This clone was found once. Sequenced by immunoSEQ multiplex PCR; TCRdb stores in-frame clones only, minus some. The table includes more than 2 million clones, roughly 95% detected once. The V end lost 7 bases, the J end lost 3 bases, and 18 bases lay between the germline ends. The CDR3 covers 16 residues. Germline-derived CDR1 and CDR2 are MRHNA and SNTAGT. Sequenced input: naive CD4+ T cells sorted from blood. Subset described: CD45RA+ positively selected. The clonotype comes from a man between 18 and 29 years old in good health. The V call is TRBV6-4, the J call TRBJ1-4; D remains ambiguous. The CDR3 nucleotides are TGTGCCAGCACCCCCGGTTATCCGGCCCCTAATGAAAAACTGTTTTTT. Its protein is CASTPGYPAPNEKLFF.